The rows below give T cell receptor beta chains drawn from one sample of a study of T cells after yellow fever vaccination. TCRdb processed the 5' RACE reads anew with MiXCR; each CDR3 protein has one entry. The sample lists approximately 90,000 distinct CDR3 sequences; approximately 12% were seen once. This sample comprised CD8+ T cells not binding an NS4B(214-222) dextramer, sorted from PBMCs, obtained approximately 22 days after the first yellow fever vaccination. The receptors here all came from a young man who received the YFV17D yellow fever vaccine. The CDR3 runs from the conserved cysteine through the conserved F or W. A D gene is named only where the DNA matches it firmly. Rows may omit the clone size; those that give it use once, few, many or a size class.

D gene	V gene	clone size	J gene	CDR3 DNA	CDR3 protein
-	TRBV24-1	few	TRBJ1-6	TGTGCCACCAGTTCCCGCCTTGAGGAGACCTCCTATAATTCACCCCTCCACTTT	CATSSRLEETSYNSPLHF
-	TRBV20-1	-	TRBJ1-5	TGCAGTGCTAGACCTCAGGGGAGCGGTCAGCCCCAGCATTTT	CSARPQGSGQPQHF
TRBD2	TRBV29-1	few	TRBJ2-3	TGCAGCGTTTGGACTAGCCTAGATACGCAGTATTTT	CSVWTSLDTQYF
-	TRBV9	-	TRBJ1-5	TGTGCCAGCAGCATCGGGGGCCCCAATCAGCCCCAGCATTTT	CASSIGGPNQPQHF
-	TRBV7-6	-	TRBJ2-7	TGTGCCAGCAGCCCCGGGACTCGCGTTAACGAGCAGTACTTC	CASSPGTRVNEQYF
-	TRBV27	few	TRBJ2-3	TGTGCCAGCAGTTTATTAGGTACACTGGGGGAGAACACAGATACGCAGTATTTT	CASSLLGTLGENTDTQYF
TRBD1	TRBV4-2	few	TRBJ1-2	TGTGCCAGCAGCCAGGCAGGGGGCGGTGGCTACACCTTC	CASSQAGGGGYTF
TRBD1	TRBV6-1	-	TRBJ1-2	TGTGCCAGCAGCCGACTTACAGGGGCTCATGGCTACACCTTC	CASSRLTGAHGYTF
-	TRBV20-1	-	TRBJ2-5	TGCAGTGCCACATGGGGGACGGGGACCCAGTACTTC	CSATWGTGTQYF
-	TRBV7-9	few	TRBJ2-1	TGTGCCAGCAGCCCAGGACAGTCGGGGGCCAATGAGCAGTTCTTC	CASSPGQSGANEQFF
-	TRBV27	few	TRBJ1-2	TGTGCCAGCAGTTTATCGACCGGGACCTATGGCTACACCTTC	CASSLSTGTYGYTF
TRBD2	TRBV6-1	few	TRBJ2-7	TGTGCCAGCGGCGGGAGGGACGCCTACGAGCAGTACTTC	CASGGRDAYEQYF
-	TRBV6-5	-	TRBJ1-1	TGTGCCAGCAGTTACGGCGGATTCGGTGCCACTGAAGCTTTCTTT	CASSYGGFGATEAFF
-	TRBV12-5	few	TRBJ2-5	TGTGCTAGTGGTTGGGCAACAGGGTTGGAGACCCAGTACTTC	CASGWATGLETQYF
-	TRBV4-3	-	TRBJ2-5	TGCGCCAGCAGCCAAGATGAGACAGCGATACAAGAGACCCAGTACTTC	CASSQDETAIQETQYF
-	TRBV29-1	-	TRBJ2-5	TGCAGCGTTGAAGATCAGGGAGAGACCCAGTACTTC	CSVEDQGETQYF
-	TRBV12-3/TRBV12-4	few	TRBJ1-1	TGTGCCAGCAGTTGGAGCAGCTTGAACACTGAAGCTTTCTTT	CASSWSSLNTEAFF
TRBD2	TRBV4-3	-	TRBJ2-1	TGCGCCAGCAGCCATGACACTAGCGGGGGATACAATGAGCAGTTCTTC	CASSHDTSGGYNEQFF
TRBD1	TRBV20-1	few	TRBJ1-1	TGCAGTGCTAGAGGCTTAGGACAGGGGGACACTGAAGCTTTCTTT	CSARGLGQGDTEAFF
TRBD1	TRBV27	-	TRBJ1-2	TGTGCCAGCAGTTTCAGGGGGCCTCGGTATGGCTACACCTTC	CASSFRGPRYGYTF
-	TRBV12-3/TRBV12-4	-	TRBJ2-1	TGTGCCAGCAGGCCCGGACTATACAATGAGCAGTTCTTC	CASRPGLYNEQFF
TRBD1	TRBV29-1	few	TRBJ1-2	TGCAGCGTTGAAGGTGGACAGGGGGCGCGGTATGGCTACACCTTC	CSVEGGQGARYGYTF
-	TRBV3-1	-	TRBJ2-5	TGTGCCTTCAGTGAAACAGGGAACCTCGGTAGGGAAGAGACCCAGTACTTC	CAFSETGNLGREETQYF
-	TRBV3-1	-	TRBJ2-6	TGTGCCAGCAGCCAGTTAAGGGTCTCTGGGGCCAACGTCCTGACTTTC	CASSQLRVSGANVLTF
-	TRBV11-2	few	TRBJ2-3	TGTGCCAGCAGCTTACCTTGGACGGTCACAGATACGCAGTATTTT	CASSLPWTVTDTQYF
-	TRBV29-1	-	TRBJ2-7	TGCAGCGTGAAGGACCGGAGCTCCTACGAGCAGTACTTC	CSVKDRSSYEQYF
TRBD1	TRBV7-9	-	TRBJ1-1	TGTGCCAGCACGGACAGGGGGCAAAACACTGAAGCTTTCTTT	CASTDRGQNTEAFF
TRBD1	TRBV28	many	TRBJ2-3	TGTGCCAGCAGCACACCCCGGGACAGGGGCACAGATACGCAGTATTTT	CASSTPRDRGTDTQYF
-	TRBV5-6	-	TRBJ1-1	TGTGCCAGCAGCTTAGCCTTGCAGGGGACTGAAGCTTTCTTT	CASSLALQGTEAFF
TRBD1	TRBV6-5	-	TRBJ2-3	TGTGCCAGCAGTTATTTACCAGGGGACAGGGGCGGGCAGTATTTT	CASSYLPGDRGGQYF
TRBD1	TRBV4-1	-	TRBJ1-4	TGCGCCAGCAGCCAAGTCACAACGGACAGGGGCAATGAAAAACTGTTTTTT	CASSQVTTDRGNEKLFF
-	TRBV5-8	few	TRBJ2-1	TGTGCCAGCAGCTTGGTGGCAACCCTCGAATACAATGAGCAGTTCTTC	CASSLVATLEYNEQFF
-	TRBV6-1	few	TRBJ2-5	TGTGCCAGCAGTGGATCCGATGGGGGTGCGGAGACCCAGTACTTC	CASSGSDGGAETQYF
TRBD2	TRBV2	many	TRBJ2-5	TGTGCCAGCTGGACTAGCGGGGGGGCGTCTCAAGAGACCCAGTACTTC	CASWTSGGASQETQYF
-	TRBV29-1	-	TRBJ2-2	TGCAGCGTTGTAAACGGGGGAAACACCGGGGAGCTGTTTTTT	CSVVNGGNTGELFF
-	TRBV7-9	-	TRBJ2-2	TGTGCCAGCAGCCCACGCGGACAGAGTCAAGCCGGGGAGCTGTTTTTT	CASSPRGQSQAGELFF
TRBD1	TRBV29-1	once	TRBJ2-6	TGCAGCGTACCTACAGGGGTTGGGGCCAACGTCCTGACTTTC	CSVPTGVGANVLTF
-	TRBV25-1	few	TRBJ2-1	TGTGCCAGCAGTGAATCGAGCGGACTACCATACAATGAGCAGTTCTTC	CASSESSGLPYNEQFF
-	TRBV10-3	many	TRBJ2-5	TGTGCCATCAGTGAGTACGGACAGCCCAATCAAGAGACCCAGTACTTC	CAISEYGQPNQETQYF
-	TRBV21-1	-	TRBJ2-1	TGTGCCAGCAGCAACTTCCCTCCCGGGACAGGGGAGGACAATGAGCAGTTCTTC	CASSNFPPGTGEDNEQFF
-	TRBV28	-	TRBJ2-5	TGTGCCAGCAGTTTAAAGGTCCAAGAGACCCAGTACTTC	CASSLKVQETQYF
TRBD2	TRBV7-3	few	TRBJ2-3	TGTGCCAGCAGCTTAAGTCCTGCGGGGGGGATCGCGGCAGATACGCAGTATTTT	CASSLSPAGGIAADTQYF
-	TRBV20-1	-	TRBJ2-7	TGCAGTGCTTCACCAAACCGGCTAGGGGACTACGAGCAGTACTTC	CSASPNRLGDYEQYF
-	TRBV14	few	TRBJ2-5	TGTGCCAGCAGCCCGACCGCTGCCTCGGGGGAGACCCAGTACTTC	CASSPTAASGETQYF
TRBD1	TRBV2	few	TRBJ1-1	TGTGCCAGCAGGGGAACAGGGGCTAACGGGGCTTTCTTT	CASRGTGANGAFF